This T cell receptor (beta chain) was identified during a study of cytomegalovirus exposure and HLA in healthy donors. Study results and caveats: A later analysis revealed that TCR association rates differed between HLA loci, peaking at DRB1 and bottoming out at HLA-C. In a later analysis, the majority of CMV-associated beta chains seemingly showed HLA restriction.

This clone is a singleton in its sample. Its antigen is undetermined. Primers: 60 Vbeta forward and 13 Jbeta reverse. Only in-frame clones appear in the TCRdb table, and some are missing; sequencing was by immunoSEQ multiplex PCR. Among fewer than 250,000 clones listed, 70% to 85% were seen once. Germline V gene lookup returns CDR1 SGHVS and CDR2 FNYEAQ. The V and J ends lost 3 bases and 5 bases, in that order; junction bases with no gene match: 7. This CDR3 is built from 15 residues. This TCR was recovered from a male donor in good health and CMV-seronegative. This chain connects TRBV7-6 to TRBJ2-5; TRBD1 agrees at 9 bases. Sample: PBMCs. The CDR3 reads CASSLTGGIGETQYF. CDR3 coding DNA: TGTGCCAGCAGCTTGACAGGGGGGATAGGGGAGACCCAGTACTTC.